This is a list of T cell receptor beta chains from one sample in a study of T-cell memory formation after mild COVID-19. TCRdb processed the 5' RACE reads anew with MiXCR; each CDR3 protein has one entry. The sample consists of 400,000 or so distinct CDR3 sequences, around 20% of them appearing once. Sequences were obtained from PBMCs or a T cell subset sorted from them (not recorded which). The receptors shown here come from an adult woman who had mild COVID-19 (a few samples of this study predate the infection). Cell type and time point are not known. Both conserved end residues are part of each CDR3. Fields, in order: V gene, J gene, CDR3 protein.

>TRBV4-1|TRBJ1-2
CASSQQTPNPILYGYTF
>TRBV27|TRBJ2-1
CATSRQNSYNEQFF
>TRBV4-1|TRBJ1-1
CASSRVGVDSNTEAFF
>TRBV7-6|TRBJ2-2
CASIPGQGGTGELFF
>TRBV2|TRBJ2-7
CASNGLRGRAYEQYF
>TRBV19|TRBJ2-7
CASSYRTSGHYEQYF
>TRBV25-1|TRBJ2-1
CASSRHEQFF
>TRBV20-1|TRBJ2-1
CSARAGGYEQFF
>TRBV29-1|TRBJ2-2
CSVEETLAGGPGELFF
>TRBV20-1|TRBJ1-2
CSATGTYGYTF